These 6 T cell receptor beta chains were sequenced from one sample in a study of cytomegalovirus exposure and HLA in healthy donors. 60 Vbeta and 13 Jbeta primers were used in PCR. Sequencing used immunoSEQ multiplex PCR; TCRdb keeps in-frame clones, though not all of them. The sample carries about 93,000 clones, roughly 72% recorded once. The sequencing input was PBMCs. Every receptor here comes from a man aged 25 to 40 in good health and CMV-seronegative.

This chain joins TRBV2 and TRBJ1-1; tentatively, D is TRBD1 (5 bases). CDR1 and CDR2 from the germline V gene are SNHLY and FYNNEI. The CDR3 covers 13 residues. V was clipped by 9 bases and J by 0 bases, with 11 bases between them. CDR3 DNA: TGTGCCAGACGGGGGAGAATGAACACTGAAGCTTTCTTT. Residues: CARRGRMNTEAFF.

The gene calls are TRBV11-2 and TRBJ1-2; weak D call: TRBD1 (5 bases). V was shortened by 1 base and J by 3 bases, with 6 bases between the two germline ends. Looked up from germline, CDR1 is SGHAT and CDR2 is FQNNGV. CDR3 size: 13 residues. The CDR3 reads CASSLAGYYGYTF. The CDR3 coding sequence is TGTGCCAGCAGCTTAGCAGGGTACTATGGCTACACCTTC.

The chain carries TRBV7-8 and TRBJ1-2, with unresolved D. V lost 0 bases to trimming and J lost 8 bases, with 10 bases between them. CDR1 and CDR2 from the germline V gene are SGHVS and FQNEAQ. This CDR3 spans 13 amino acids. The CDR3 loop reads CASSLADVGGYTF. Written as DNA, the CDR3 is TGTGCCAGCAGCTTAGCGGATGTCGGGGGCTACACCTTC. Combining the CDR3 with reference TRBV7-8 and TRBJ1-2 gives the whole variable domain GAGVSQSPRYKVAKRGQDVALRCDPISGHVSLFWYQQALGQGPEFLTYFQNEAQLDKSGLPSDRFFAERPEGSVSTLKIQRTQQEDSAVYLCASSLADVGGYTFGSGTRLTVV.

The V gene is TRBV29-1, the J gene TRBJ2-7; tentative D call: TRBD2 (5 bases). CDR1 SQVTM and CDR2 ANQGSEA come from the germline V gene. V shed 6 bases and J shed 7 bases, with 10 bases lying between them. This CDR3 has 10 amino acids. The CDR3 DNA sequence: TGCAGCGTGTCGTCGGGGGAGCAGTACTTC. This codes for CSVSSGEQYF.

The V gene is TRBV2, the J gene TRBJ2-5; 12 bases fit TRBD1. The J segment lost 5 bases and the V segment lost 8 bases, leaving 18 bases of the junction unmatched. CDR1 is SNHLY and CDR2 is FYNNEI in the germline V gene. CDR3 length: 18 amino acids. CDR3 in amino acids: CASLRQEMGQGAWETQYF. The CDR3 coding sequence is TGTGCCAGCCTACGTCAGGAGATGGGACAGGGGGCTTGGGAGACCCAGTACTTC.

This rearrangement joins TRBV11-2 to TRBJ2-7; 13 bases fit TRBD2. CDR1 and CDR2 (germline): SGHAT, FQNNGV. This CDR3 region has 14 residues. V shed 4 bases, J shed 13 bases, and the junction held 10 bases outside the gene matches. The DNA of the CDR3 is TGTGCCAGCAGCTCCGGGACTAGCGGGACCTTTTTTTACGTC. Protein sequence: CASSSGTSGTFFYV.